This TCR beta chain was recovered during a study of blood T cell repertoires in COVID-19. For the study at large: The study drew acute and convalescent COVID-19 samples from the United States, Italy and Spain. T cells, B-cell-depleted T cells, or PBMCs provided the cDNA or gDNA that served as material.

In germline, CDR1 is LGHNT, CDR2 FRNRAP. Trimming took off 9 bases at V and 0 bases at J, with 9 bases between the two ends. The CDR3 extends over 13 amino acids. Enrolled during active infection, Seattle patients were then followed longitudinally. In the source study's methods: Estimation of nucleated cell counts was performed using reference gene primer amplification. Clones were read by immunoSEQ multiplex PCR, and TCRdb kept only the in-frame ones, dropping some. V, J and clone size reflect that table, while D and trimming were determined from the DNA. Of approximately 250,000 clones in the sample, 80% to 90% were seen once. This clone was detected a few times.

Sample: peripheral blood. The receptor comes from a woman aged 70-85 years with COVID-19, enrolled during active disease. The chain has TRBV12-5 and TRBJ1-5; maybe TRBD1 (5 bases). The CDR3 sequence: CASLQDSNQPQHF. As DNA, the CDR3 is TGTGCTAGCTTACAGGATAGCAATCAGCCCCAGCATTTT.